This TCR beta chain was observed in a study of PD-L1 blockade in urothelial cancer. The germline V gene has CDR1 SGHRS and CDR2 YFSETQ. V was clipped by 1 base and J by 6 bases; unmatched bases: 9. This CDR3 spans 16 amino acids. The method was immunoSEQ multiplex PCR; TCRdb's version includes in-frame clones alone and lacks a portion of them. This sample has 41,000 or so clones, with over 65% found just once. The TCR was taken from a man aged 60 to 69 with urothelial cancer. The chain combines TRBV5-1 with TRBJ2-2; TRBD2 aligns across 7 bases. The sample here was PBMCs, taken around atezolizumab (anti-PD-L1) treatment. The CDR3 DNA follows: TGCGCCAGCAGCTTGTTCGGCGGGGGTGGGGCCGGGGAGCTGTTTTTT. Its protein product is CASSLFGGGGAGELFF.